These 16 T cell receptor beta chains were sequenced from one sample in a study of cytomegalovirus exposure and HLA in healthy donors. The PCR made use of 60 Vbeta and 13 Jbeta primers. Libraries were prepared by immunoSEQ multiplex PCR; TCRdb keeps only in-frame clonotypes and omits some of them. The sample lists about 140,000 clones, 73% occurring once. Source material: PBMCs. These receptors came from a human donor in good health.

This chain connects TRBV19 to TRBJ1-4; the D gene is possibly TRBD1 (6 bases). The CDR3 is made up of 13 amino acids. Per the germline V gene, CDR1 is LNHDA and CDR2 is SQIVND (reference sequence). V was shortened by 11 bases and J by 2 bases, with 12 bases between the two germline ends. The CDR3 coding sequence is TGTGCCGTAGGGACACCGACTAATGAAAAACTGTTTTTT. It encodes CAVGTPTNEKLFF. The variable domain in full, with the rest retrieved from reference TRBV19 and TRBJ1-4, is DGGITQSPKYLFRKEGQNVTLSCEQNLNHDAMYWYRQDPGQGLRLIYYSQIVNDFQKGDIAEGYSVSREKKESFPLTVTSAQKNPTAFYLCAVGTPTNEKLFFGSGTQLSVL.

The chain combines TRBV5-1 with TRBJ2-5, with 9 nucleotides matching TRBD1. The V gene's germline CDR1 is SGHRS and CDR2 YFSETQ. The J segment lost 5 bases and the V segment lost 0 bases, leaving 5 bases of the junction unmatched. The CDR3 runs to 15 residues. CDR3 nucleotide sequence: TGCGCCAGCAGCTTGGCGGGACAGGGTGACGAGACCCAGTACTTC. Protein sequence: CASSLAGQGDETQYF.

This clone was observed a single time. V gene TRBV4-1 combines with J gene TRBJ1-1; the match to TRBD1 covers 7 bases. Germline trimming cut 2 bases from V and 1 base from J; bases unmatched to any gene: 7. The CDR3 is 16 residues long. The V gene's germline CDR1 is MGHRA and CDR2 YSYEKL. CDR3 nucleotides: TGCGCCAGCAGCCAACCGAAGGGGGCCTCGAACACTGAAGCTTTCTTT. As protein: CASSQPKGASNTEAFF.

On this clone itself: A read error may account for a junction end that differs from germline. The CDR3 DNA follows: TGTGCCATCAGTGAGTCGTCGGGAAGCTATGGCTGCACCTTC. This translates into CAISESSGSYGCTF. V gene TRBV10-3 combines with J gene TRBJ1-2; no reliable D call. The CDR3 is made up of 14 amino acids. Germline-derived CDR1 and CDR2 are ENHRY and SYGVKD.

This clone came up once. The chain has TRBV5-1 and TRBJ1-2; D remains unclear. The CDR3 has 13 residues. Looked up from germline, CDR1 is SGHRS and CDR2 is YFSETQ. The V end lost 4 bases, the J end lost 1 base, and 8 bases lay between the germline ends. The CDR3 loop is CASSPGLNYGYTF. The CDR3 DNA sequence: TGCGCCAGCAGCCCCGGACTTAACTATGGCTACACCTTC.

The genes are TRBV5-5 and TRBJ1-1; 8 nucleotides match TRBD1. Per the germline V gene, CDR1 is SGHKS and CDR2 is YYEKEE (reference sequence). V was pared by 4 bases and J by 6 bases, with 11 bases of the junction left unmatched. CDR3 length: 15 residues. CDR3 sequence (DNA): TGTGCCAGCAGCCAGAATCCAGGGGGCGCGGCTGAAGCTTTCTTT. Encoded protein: CASSQNPGGAAEAFF.

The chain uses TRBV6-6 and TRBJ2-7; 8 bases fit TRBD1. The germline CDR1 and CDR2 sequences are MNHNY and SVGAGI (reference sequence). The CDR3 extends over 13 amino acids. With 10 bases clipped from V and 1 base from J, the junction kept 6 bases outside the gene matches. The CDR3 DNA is TGTGCCACCGACAGGGGAATATCCTACGAGCAGTACTTC. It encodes CATDRGISYEQYF.

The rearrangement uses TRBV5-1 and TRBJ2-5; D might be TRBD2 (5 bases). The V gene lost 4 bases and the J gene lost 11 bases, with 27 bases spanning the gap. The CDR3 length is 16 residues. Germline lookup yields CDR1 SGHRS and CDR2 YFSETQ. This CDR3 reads CASSLSEESLAEEQYF. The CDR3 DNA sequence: TGCGCCAGCAGCCTCTCGGAGGAATCCCTGGCAGAAGAGCAGTACTTC.

Written as DNA, the CDR3 is TGTGCCATCAGTGAGTCGCCAGTGAGAGGGCTTAATACGCAGTATTTT. This translates into CAISESPVRGLNTQYF. The J gene is TRBJ2-3, the V gene TRBV10-3, with a possible D match to TRBD2 (5 bases). Per germline, CDR1 ENHRY and CDR2 SYGVKD. The germline V and J ends were trimmed by 0 bases and 7 bases, with 17 bases remaining between them. The CDR3 extends over 16 amino acids.

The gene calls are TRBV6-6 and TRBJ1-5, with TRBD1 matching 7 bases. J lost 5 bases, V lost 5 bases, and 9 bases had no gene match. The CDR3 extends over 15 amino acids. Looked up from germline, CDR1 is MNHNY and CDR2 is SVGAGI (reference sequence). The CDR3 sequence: CASSAPGGQDQPQHF. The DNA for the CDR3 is TGTGCCAGCAGTGCCCCAGGGGGTCAAGATCAGCCCCAGCATTTT.

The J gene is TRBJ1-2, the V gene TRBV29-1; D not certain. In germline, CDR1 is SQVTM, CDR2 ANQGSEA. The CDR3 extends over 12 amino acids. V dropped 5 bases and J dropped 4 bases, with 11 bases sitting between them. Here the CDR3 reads CSVRTASYGYTF. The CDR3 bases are TGCAGCGTTAGAACAGCCTCCTATGGCTACACCTTC.

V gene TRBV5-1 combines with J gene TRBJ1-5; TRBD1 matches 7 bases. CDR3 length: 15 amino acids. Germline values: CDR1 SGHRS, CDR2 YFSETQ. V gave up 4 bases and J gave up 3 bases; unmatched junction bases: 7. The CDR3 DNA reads TGCGCCAGCAGCCCAACAGGGGCCCCCAATCAGCCCCAGCATTTT. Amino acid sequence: CASSPTGAPNQPQHF. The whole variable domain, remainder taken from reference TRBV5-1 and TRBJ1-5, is KAGVTQTPRYLIKTRGQQVTLSCSPISGHRSVSWYQQTPGQGLQFLFEYFSETQRNKGNFPGRFSGRQFSNSRSEMNVSTLELGDSALYLCASSPTGAPNQPQHFGDGTRLSIL.

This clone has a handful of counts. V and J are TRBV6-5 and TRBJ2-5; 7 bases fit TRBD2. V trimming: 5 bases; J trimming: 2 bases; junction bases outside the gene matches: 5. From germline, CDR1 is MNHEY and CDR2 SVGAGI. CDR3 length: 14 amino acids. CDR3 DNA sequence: TGTGCCAGCAGTGAAGTGGGGGGGCAAGAGACCCAGTACTTC. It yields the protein CASSEVGGQETQYF.

In nucleotides, the CDR3 is TGTGCCAGCAGTGACCCAGGGCAAAATGAGCAGTTCTTC. Translated, it gives CASSDPGQNEQFF. The gene calls are TRBV25-1 and TRBJ2-1; tentatively, D is TRBD1 (5 bases). CDR3 length: 13 residues. Germline V gives CDR1 MGHDK, CDR2 SYGVNS. Trimming pared 3 bases from V and 7 bases from J, leaving 10 bases between.

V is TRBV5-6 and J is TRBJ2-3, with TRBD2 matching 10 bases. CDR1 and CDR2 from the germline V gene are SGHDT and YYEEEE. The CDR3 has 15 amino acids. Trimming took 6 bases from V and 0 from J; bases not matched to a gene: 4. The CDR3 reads CASISGGSSTDTQYF. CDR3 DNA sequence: TGTGCCAGCATTAGCGGGGGGTCTAGCACAGATACGCAGTATTTT.

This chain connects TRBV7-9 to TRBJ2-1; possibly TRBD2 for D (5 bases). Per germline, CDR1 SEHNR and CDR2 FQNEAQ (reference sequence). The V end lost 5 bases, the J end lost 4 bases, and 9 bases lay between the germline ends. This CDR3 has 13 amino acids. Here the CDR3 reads CASSRERYNEQFF. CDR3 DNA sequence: TGTGCCAGCAGCCGCGAGCGGTACAATGAGCAGTTCTTC.